This T cell receptor (beta chain) was retrieved from a study of shared clonotypes between healthy human individuals. CD45RO negativity and positive selection for CCR7 defined naive CD8 cells, a population that excluded terminally differentiated effector memory CD45RA+ cells. Authors' processing steps: Because ImmunoSEQ provided only junction sequences with no quality scores, the filtering differed. Some clones are missing from TCRdb's copy, which holds only in-frame ones; the method was immunoSEQ multiplex PCR. For V, J and clone size, that table is used; D and trimming come from the DNA. The data contain roughly 2,000,000 clones, around 95% of them singletons. CDR3 length: 13 residues. V lost 5 bases and J 4 bases, leaving 9 bases between the germline ends. Germline V lookup: CDR1 MNHNY, CDR2 SVGAGI (reference sequence).

The chain uses TRBV6-6 and TRBJ2-1, with TRBD2 as a possible D gene (6 bases). The source is a man in his late teens or twenties in good health. Some clones in this sample may be carry-over from other donors' samples. The sequenced sample consisted of naive CD8+ T cells from PBMCs. This CDR3 reads CASSPAGYNEQFF. The CDR3 bases are TGTGCCAGCAGTCCAGCGGGTTACAATGAGCAGTTCTTC.